This T cell receptor (beta chain) came from a study of T cell repertoires in cytomegalovirus infection. At the level of the study: CMV epitopes, recently identified HLA-C-restricted and well-studied HLA-B-restricted, were used. It can be stated that public TCR beta signatures indicated CMV infection as well as a matching HLA type. Study-wide findings and caveats: In two of eight donors, the top clonotype was HLA-C-restricted CMV-specific. Adding up the frequency of public TCR beta families identified people who carried CMV plus the relevant HLA.

A single record per CDR3 protein comes from TCRdb applying MiXCR to the reads. The sample consists of 700,000 to 900,000 distinct CDR3 sequences, roughly 28% of them appearing once. This clonotype has a count of ten or more. Its antigen is as yet unknown. This CDR3 comprises 17 residues. V lost 2 bases, J lost 0 bases, and 15 bases lay in between. Germline-derived CDR1 and CDR2 are SEHNR and FQNEAQ (reference sequence). The sequence derives from a human donor in good health (CMV status not recorded). Some clones in this sample may be carry-over from other donors' samples. The sample in question was cultured CD8+ T cells from PBMCs, obtained from culture after CMV antigen stimulation. The chain is built from TRBV7-9 and TRBJ2-3, with D possibly being TRBD2 (5 bases). CDR3 nucleotides: TGTGCCAGCAGCTTAATCTATCTTGGGGAGAGCACAGATACGCAGTATTTT. Encoded protein: CASSLIYLGESTDTQYF.